This TCR beta chain came from a study of shared clonotypes between healthy human individuals. Broader study findings: Non-shared clonotypes had lower generation probabilities than clonotypes shared by all four sorted-subset donors.

V was trimmed by 3 bases and J by 0 bases, leaving 3 bases between them. CDR1 is MDHEN, CDR2 SYDVKM, per germline. The CDR3 sequence is 14 residues long. Produced via immunoSEQ multiplex PCR; TCRdb's table is partial and in-frame only. The sample includes some 1 million clones, under 80% of them seen just once. As for this clone: What it binds is unknown. This sample includes further DNA sequences coding for the same CDR3.

The specimen was memory CD4+ T cells sorted from blood. Subset in this sample: CD45RA-negative fraction. The receptor comes from a young man in good health. The chain couples TRBV28 to TRBJ1-6; D gene unclear. CDR3 sequence reads: CASSLGSYNSPLHF. In nucleotides, the CDR3 is TGTGCCAGCAGTTTGGGCTCCTATAATTCACCCCTCCACTTT.